This passage covers 16 T cell receptor beta chains from one sample sequenced in a study of shared clonotypes between healthy human individuals. The repertoire was sequenced with immunoSEQ multiplex PCR; TCRdb's copy has only in-frame clones and lacks some. The sample has about 820,000 clones, over 90% seen once. Naive CD8 cells were CD45RO-negative, positively selected for CCR7, excluding terminally differentiated effector memory CD45RA+ cells. Sequencing used naive CD8+ T cells sorted from blood. The receptor set was obtained from a man aged 30 to 39 in good health.

The J gene is TRBJ2-5, the V gene TRBV18; 8 bases agree with TRBD1. CDR1 and CDR2 from the germline V gene are KGHSH and LQKENI. The CDR3 contains 19 residues. V was pared by 0 bases and J by 3 bases, with 15 bases of the junction left unmatched. For the CDR3, the DNA is TGTGCCAGCTCACCACCGGCCCTCCCGGGACAGGAAAAAGAAGAGACCCAGTACTTC. This sequence encodes CASSPPALPGQEKEETQYF.

The chain recombines TRBV5-6 with TRBJ2-3; 9 positions match TRBD1. Trimming took 4 bases from V and 2 from J; bases not matched to a gene: 5. CDR1 SGHDT and CDR2 YYEEEE come from the germline V gene. The CDR3 has 15 amino acids. DNA of the CDR3: TGTGCCAGCAGCGACGGGACAGGGACCACAGATACGCAGTATTTT. Translating gives CASSDGTGTTDTQYF.

This clone appeared a single time. This rearrangement joins TRBV27 to TRBJ2-1; TRBD2 agrees at 11 bases. There are 19 residues in the CDR3. Per the germline V gene, CDR1 is MNHEY and CDR2 is SMNVEV (reference sequence). V dropped 2 bases and J dropped 4; count of bases not matched to a gene: 13. As DNA, the CDR3 is TGTGCCAGCAGTTTAGAACTAGCGGGAGTAAATCCCCTTTACAATGAGCAGTTCTTC. It yields the protein CASSLELAGVNPLYNEQFF.

V gene TRBV2 combines with J gene TRBJ1-5, with D possibly TRBD1 on 5 matching bases. Germline CDR1 reads SNHLY; CDR2 reads FYNNEI. The CDR3 is 14 amino acids. The ends were cut back, 3 bases at V and 1 base at J, with 7 bases in the middle. For the CDR3, the DNA is TGTGCCAGCAGTGATTGGGACAGCAATCAGCCCCAGCATTTT. This sequence encodes CASSDWDSNQPQHF.

The chain employs TRBV7-9 and TRBJ2-1, with 9 bases fitting TRBD2. Germline CDR1 reads SEHNR; CDR2 reads FQNEAQ (reference sequence). This CDR3 comprises 15 residues. The J segment lost 6 bases and the V segment lost 2 bases, leaving 5 bases of the junction unmatched. This CDR3 reads CASSLLAGVLNEQFF. The CDR3 coding sequence is TGTGCCAGCAGCTTATTAGCGGGAGTACTCAATGAGCAGTTCTTC.

The chain combines TRBV29-1 with TRBJ2-5; TRBD1 might be the D (5 bases). Germline V gene lookup returns CDR1 SQVTM and CDR2 ANQGSEA. The CDR3 has 13 amino acids. Trimming removed 0 bases at V and 4 bases at J, with 9 bases between. As DNA, the CDR3 is TGCAGCGTTGAAGATCGCAGGGCAGAGACCCAGTACTTC. Residues: CSVEDRRAETQYF.

V is TRBV27 and J is TRBJ1-5; 10 positions agree with TRBD1. The V gene's germline CDR1 is MNHEY and CDR2 SMNVEV (reference sequence). The junction had 9 bases not matched to a gene; V was cut back by 5 bases and J by 5 bases. The CDR3 covers 16 residues. The chain's CDR3 is CASSPWDRGSDQPQHF. The CDR3 region has the DNA TGTGCCAGCAGTCCGTGGGACAGGGGAAGCGATCAGCCCCAGCATTTT.

This clone was seen a single time. V gene TRBV2 combines with J gene TRBJ2-7, with 7 bases lining up with TRBD1. CDR3 size: 12 residues. Looked up from germline, CDR1 is SNHLY and CDR2 is FYNNEI. V trimming: 4 bases; J trimming: 7 bases; junction bases outside the gene matches: 4. The CDR3 spells CASSGTGQEQYF. Written as DNA, the CDR3 is TGTGCCAGCAGTGGGACAGGTCAGGAGCAGTACTTC.

This clone was recorded only once. Other DNA sequences within the sample encode an identical CDR3. This chain links TRBV11-3 with TRBJ2-2; D remains ambiguous. Germline CDR1 and CDR2: SGHNT and YENEEA. The CDR3 length is 13 residues. V lost 5 bases, J lost 3 bases, and 7 bases lay in between. CDR3 region: CASSPEHTGELFF. CDR3 nucleotides: TGTGCCAGCAGCCCCGAACACACCGGGGAGCTGTTTTTT.

The CDR3 loop reads CASSLVGALEQYF. CDR3 bases: TGTGCCAGCAGCTTAGTTGGAGCTCTCGAGCAGTACTTC. The chain couples TRBV5-8 to TRBJ2-7; no firm D call. This CDR3 is 13 amino acids long. V dropped 2 bases and J dropped 6 bases, with 12 bases sitting between them. CDR1 and CDR2 (germline): SGHTS, YDEGEE.

About this clone itself: At one of its ends the junction is not consistent with the germline gene, which may arise from a read error. The gene calls are TRBV27 and TRBJ2-2; 10 positions agree with TRBD2. Germline loops: CDR1 MNHEY, CDR2 SMNVEV (reference sequence). This CDR3 contains 17 residues. The CDR3 DNA follows: TGTGCCAGCAGTTTCTTGAAGGGACTAGCGAAAACCGGGGAGCTGTTTTTT. Amino acids: CASSFLKGLAKTGELFF.

The chain links TRBV30 to TRBJ1-3, with no clear D. This CDR3 region has 15 residues. CDR1 and CDR2 (germline): GTSNPN, SVGIG (reference sequence). Trimming left V 4 bases short and J 0 bases short, with 13 bases between. CDR3 protein: CAWILDDHSGNTIYF. In DNA, the CDR3 is TGTGCCTGGATTCTCGACGACCACTCTGGAAACACCATATATTTT.

The V and J genes are TRBV27 and TRBJ2-3, with TRBD1 identical over 11 bases. Germline CDR1 reads MNHEY; CDR2 reads SMNVEV (reference sequence). The CDR3 sequence is 17 residues long. The J segment lost 4 bases and the V segment lost 3 bases, leaving 9 bases of the junction unmatched. The DNA for the CDR3 is TGTGCCAGCAGTTTTAGGTGGACAGGGGGCATTTCAGATACGCAGTATTTT. Translating it yields CASSFRWTGGISDTQYF.

Comment on this clone: Other DNA sequences in this sample translate to the same CDR3. This chain links TRBV29-1 with TRBJ2-1, with D possibly TRBD2 on 6 matching bases. CDR3 length: 14 residues. The V gene lost 4 bases and the J gene lost 0 bases, with 10 bases spanning the gap. The germline CDR1 and CDR2 sequences are SQVTM and ANQGSEA. The CDR3 region has the DNA TGCAGCGTTGGGGGGACTCGCTCCTACAATGAGCAGTTCTTC. Protein sequence: CSVGGTRSYNEQFF.

The CDR3 DNA follows: TGTGCCAGCAGCAAAACAGGGGGAGACACTGAAGCTTTCTTT. The encoded protein is CASSKTGGDTEAFF. The rearrangement links TRBV7-3 to TRBJ1-1; TRBD1 aligns across 8 bases. Unmatched junction bases numbered 5, after V lost 5 bases and J lost 3 bases. The CDR3 length is 14 residues. CDR1 is SGHTA, CDR2 FQGTGA, per germline.

The chain joins TRBV5-1 to TRBJ2-5, with 7 bases fitting TRBD1. The germline CDR1 and CDR2 sequences are SGHRS and YFSETQ. The trim removed 0 bases at V and 2 bases at J, leaving 1 base unmatched. The CDR3 has 14 amino acids. The CDR3 coding sequence is TGCGCCAGCAGCTTGGAGGGACAGCAAGAGACCCAGTACTTC. Encoded protein: CASSLEGQQETQYF.